This T cell receptor beta chain emerged from a study of blood T cell repertoires in COVID-19. Looking at the study overall: Samples of COVID-19 (acute and convalescent) were obtained from the United States, Italy and Spain. PBMCs, B-cell-depleted T cells, or T cells provided the cDNA or gDNA that made up the material.

The CDR3 extends over 14 amino acids. The V gene's germline CDR1 is KGHSH and CDR2 LQKENI. V lost 4 bases and J lost 1, with 10 bases in between. TCRdb's table, derived via immunoSEQ multiplex PCR, lists solely in-frame clones and lacks some. The sample lists about 110,000 clones, about 88% occurring once. The chain carries TRBV18 and TRBJ1-1; a weak D match, TRBD1 (5 bases). Material: peripheral blood. The receptor's source is a woman between 50 and 59 years old with acute or convalescent COVID-19. CDR3 protein: CASSLKGPNTEAFF. The DNA for the CDR3 is TGTGCCAGCTCACTGAAGGGGCCGAACACTGAAGCTTTCTTT.